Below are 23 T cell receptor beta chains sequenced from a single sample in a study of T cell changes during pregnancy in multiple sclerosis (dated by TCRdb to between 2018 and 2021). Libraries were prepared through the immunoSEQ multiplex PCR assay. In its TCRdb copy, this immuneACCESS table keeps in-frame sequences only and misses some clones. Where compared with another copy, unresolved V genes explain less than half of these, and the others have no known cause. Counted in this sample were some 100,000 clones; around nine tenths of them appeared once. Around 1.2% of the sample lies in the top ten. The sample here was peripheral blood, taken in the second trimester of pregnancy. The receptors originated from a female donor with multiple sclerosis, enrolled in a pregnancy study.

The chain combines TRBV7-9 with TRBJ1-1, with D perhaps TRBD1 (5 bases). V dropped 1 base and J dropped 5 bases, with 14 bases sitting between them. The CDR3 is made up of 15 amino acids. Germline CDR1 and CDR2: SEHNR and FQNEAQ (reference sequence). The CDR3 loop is CASSLGSQGWTEAFF. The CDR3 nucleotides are TGTGCCAGCAGCTTAGGGTCCCAGGGATGGACTGAAGCTTTCTTT.

CDR3 nucleotides: TGTGCCAGCAGCTACTTCGGGGAGATCAATGAAAAACTGTTTTTT. Translation gives CASSYFGEINEKLFF. J is TRBJ1-4 and V is TRBV7-9, with unresolved D. The CDR3 totals 15 residues. V shed 4 bases and J shed 5 bases, with 14 bases lying between them. CDR1 SEHNR and CDR2 FQNEAQ come from the germline V gene (reference sequence).

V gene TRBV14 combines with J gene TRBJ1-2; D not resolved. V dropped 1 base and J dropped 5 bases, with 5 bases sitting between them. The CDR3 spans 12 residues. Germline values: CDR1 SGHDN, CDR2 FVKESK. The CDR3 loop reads CASSQGAYGYTF. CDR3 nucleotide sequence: TGTGCCAGCAGCCAAGGCGCATATGGCTACACCTTC.

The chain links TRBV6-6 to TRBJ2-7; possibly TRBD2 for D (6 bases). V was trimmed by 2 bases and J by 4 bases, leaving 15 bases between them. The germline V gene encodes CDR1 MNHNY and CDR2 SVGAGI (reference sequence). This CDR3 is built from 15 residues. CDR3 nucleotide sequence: TGTGCCAGCAGTTACGGGACCCCAGGGAGGTACGAGCAGTACTTC. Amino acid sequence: CASSYGTPGRYEQYF.

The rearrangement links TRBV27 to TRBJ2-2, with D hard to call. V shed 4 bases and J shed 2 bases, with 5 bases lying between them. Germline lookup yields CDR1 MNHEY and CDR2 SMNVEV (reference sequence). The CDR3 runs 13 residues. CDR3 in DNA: TGTGCCAGCAGTTGGAGAAACACCGGGGAGCTGTTTTTT. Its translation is CASSWRNTGELFF.

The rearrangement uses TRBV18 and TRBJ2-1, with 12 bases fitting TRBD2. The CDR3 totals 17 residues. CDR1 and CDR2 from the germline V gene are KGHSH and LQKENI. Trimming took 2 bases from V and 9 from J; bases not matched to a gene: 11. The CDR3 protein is CASSPSPLAGGPSEQFF. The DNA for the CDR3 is TGTGCCAGCTCACCAAGCCCGCTAGCGGGGGGGCCGAGTGAGCAGTTCTTC.

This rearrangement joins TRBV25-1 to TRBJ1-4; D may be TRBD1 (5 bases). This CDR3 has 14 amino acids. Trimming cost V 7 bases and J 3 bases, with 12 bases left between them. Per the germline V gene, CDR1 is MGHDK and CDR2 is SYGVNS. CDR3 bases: TGTGCCAGCAAGGCGAGACAGTCTAATGAAAAACTGTTTTTT. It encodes CASKARQSNEKLFF.

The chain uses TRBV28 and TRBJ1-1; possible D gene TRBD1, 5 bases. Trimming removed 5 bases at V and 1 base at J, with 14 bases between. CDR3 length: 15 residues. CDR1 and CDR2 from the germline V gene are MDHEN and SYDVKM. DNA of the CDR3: TGTGCCAGCAGTCCCCCGGGGGGGACGAACACTGAAGCTTTCTTT. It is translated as CASSPPGGTNTEAFF.

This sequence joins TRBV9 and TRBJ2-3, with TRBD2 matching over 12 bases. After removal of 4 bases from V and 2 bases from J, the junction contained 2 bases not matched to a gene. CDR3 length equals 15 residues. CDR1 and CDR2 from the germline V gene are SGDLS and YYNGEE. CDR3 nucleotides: TGTGCCAGCAGCCCTAGCGGGAGGGTCACAGATACGCAGTATTTT. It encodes CASSPSGRVTDTQYF.

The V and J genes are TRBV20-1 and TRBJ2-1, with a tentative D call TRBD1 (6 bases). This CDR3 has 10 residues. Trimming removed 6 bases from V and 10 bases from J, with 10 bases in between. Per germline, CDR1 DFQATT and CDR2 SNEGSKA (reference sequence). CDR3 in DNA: TGCAGTGCCCCGGGACAAGAGCAGTTCTTC. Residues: CSAPGQEQFF.

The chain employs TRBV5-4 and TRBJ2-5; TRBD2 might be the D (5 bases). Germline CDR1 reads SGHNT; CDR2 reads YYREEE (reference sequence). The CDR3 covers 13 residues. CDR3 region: CALGIRAQETQYF. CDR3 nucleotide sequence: TGTGCTCTCGGGATAAGGGCGCAAGAGACCCAGTACTTC.

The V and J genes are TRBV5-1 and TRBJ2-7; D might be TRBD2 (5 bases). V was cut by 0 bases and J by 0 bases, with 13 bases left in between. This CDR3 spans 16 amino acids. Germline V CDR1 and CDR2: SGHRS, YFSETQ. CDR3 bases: TGCGCCAGCAGCTTGGCCGGAGGCGTTGGCTCCTACGAGCAGTACTTC. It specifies CASSLAGGVGSYEQYF.

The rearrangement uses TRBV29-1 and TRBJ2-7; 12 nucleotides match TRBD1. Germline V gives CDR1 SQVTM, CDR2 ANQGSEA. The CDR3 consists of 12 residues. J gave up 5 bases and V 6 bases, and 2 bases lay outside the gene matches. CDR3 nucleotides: TGCAGCGTGGGACAGGGGGCGGACGAGCAGTACTTC. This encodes CSVGQGADEQYF.

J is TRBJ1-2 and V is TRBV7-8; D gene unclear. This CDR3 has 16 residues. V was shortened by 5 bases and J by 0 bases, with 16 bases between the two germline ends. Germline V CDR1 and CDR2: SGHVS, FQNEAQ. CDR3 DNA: TGTGCCAGCAGCAAGCGGGCGGTTCCAGCTAACTATGGCTACACCTTC. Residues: CASSKRAVPANYGYTF.

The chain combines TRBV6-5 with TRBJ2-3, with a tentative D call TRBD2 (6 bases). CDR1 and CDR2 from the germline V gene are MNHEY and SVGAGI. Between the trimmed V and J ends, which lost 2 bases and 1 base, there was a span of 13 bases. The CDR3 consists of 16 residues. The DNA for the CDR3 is TGTGCCAGCAGTTACGCGGGGATGTTAGGCACAGATACGCAGTATTTT. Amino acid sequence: CASSYAGMLGTDTQYF.

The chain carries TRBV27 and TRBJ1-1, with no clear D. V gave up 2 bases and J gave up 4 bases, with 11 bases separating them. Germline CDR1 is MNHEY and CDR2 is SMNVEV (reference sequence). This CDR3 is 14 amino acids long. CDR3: CASSLTGGGTEAFF. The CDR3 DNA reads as TGTGCCAGCAGTTTAACGGGAGGTGGCACTGAAGCTTTCTTT.

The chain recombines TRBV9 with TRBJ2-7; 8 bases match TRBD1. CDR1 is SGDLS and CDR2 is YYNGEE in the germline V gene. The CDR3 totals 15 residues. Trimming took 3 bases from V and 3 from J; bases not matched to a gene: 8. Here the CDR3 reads CASSAQTGELYEQYF. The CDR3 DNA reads TGTGCCAGCAGCGCTCAGACAGGGGAGCTCTACGAGCAGTACTTC.

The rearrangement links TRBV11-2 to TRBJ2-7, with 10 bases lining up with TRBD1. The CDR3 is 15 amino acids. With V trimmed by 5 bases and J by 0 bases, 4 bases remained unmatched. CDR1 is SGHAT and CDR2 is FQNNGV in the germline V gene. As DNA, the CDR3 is TGTGCCAGCAGCGCCCGACAGGGGGCCTCCTACGAGCAGTACTTC. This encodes CASSARQGASYEQYF.

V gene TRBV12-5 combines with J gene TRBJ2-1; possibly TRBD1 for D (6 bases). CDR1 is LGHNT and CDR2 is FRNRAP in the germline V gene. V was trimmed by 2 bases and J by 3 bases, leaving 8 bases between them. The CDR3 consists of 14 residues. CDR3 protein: CASGLQDSYNEQFF. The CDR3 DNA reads TGTGCTAGTGGTTTGCAGGACAGCTACAATGAGCAGTTCTTC. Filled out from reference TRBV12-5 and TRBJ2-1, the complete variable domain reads DARVTQTPRHKVTEMGQEVTMRCQPILGHNTVFWYRQTMMQGLELLAYFRNRAPLDDSGMPKDRFSAEMPDATLATLKIQPSEPRDSAVYFCASGLQDSYNEQFFGPGTRLTVL.

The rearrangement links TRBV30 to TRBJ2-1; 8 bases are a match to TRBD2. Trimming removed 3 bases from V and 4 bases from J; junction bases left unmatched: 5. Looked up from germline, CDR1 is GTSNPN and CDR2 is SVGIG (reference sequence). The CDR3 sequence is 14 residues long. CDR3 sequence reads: CAWSVLAAYNEQFF. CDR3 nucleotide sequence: TGTGCCTGGAGCGTACTAGCGGCTTACAATGAGCAGTTCTTC. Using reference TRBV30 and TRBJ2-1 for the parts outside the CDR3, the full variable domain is SQTIHQWPATLVQPVGSPLSLECTVEGTSNPNLYWYRQAAGRGLQLLFYSVGIGQISSEVPQNLSASRPQDRQFILSSKKLLLSDSGFYLCAWSVLAAYNEQFFGPGTRLTVL.

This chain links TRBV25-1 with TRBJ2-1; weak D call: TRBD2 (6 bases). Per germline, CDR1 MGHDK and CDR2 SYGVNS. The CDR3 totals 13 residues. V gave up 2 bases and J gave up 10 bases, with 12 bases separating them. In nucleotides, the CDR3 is TGTGCCAGCAGTGAACGCCGGGACTCCGAGCAGTTCTTC. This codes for CASSERRDSEQFF.

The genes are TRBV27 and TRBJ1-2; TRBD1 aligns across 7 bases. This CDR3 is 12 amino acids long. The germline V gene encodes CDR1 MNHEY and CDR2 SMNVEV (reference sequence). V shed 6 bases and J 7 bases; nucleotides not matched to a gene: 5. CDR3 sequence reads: CASRFRQGGYTF. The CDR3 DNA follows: TGTGCCAGCAGATTCAGACAGGGTGGCTACACCTTC.

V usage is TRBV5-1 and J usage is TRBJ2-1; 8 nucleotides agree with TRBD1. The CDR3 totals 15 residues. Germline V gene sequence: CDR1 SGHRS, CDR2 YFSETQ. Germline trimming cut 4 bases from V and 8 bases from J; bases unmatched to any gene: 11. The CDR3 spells CASSLSTGGIDEQFF. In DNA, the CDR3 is TGCGCCAGCAGCCTCAGCACAGGGGGGATAGATGAGCAGTTCTTC.